This T cell receptor (beta chain) appears in the sequencing data of a study of cytomegalovirus exposure and HLA in healthy donors. The method was immunoSEQ multiplex PCR; TCRdb's version includes in-frame clones alone and lacks a portion of them. The data contain about 84,000 clones, approximately 90% of them seen just once; the ten biggest clones take up 2% to 2.5%. The donors were part of the validation cohort, which consisted of about 120 subjects and was separate from the first cohort of 600 to 850 subjects. A word on this clone: Its target is not known.

Regarding the study as a whole: Altogether, 160 or so TCR beta chains were recorded as cytomegalovirus-associated. As confirmed in vitro, a few CMV-associated chains were specific for CMV antigens.

This CDR3 region has 15 residues. CDR1 MDHEN and CDR2 SYDVKM come from the germline V gene. Trimming shortened V by 6 bases and J by 4 bases, and 18 bases separated the two germline ends. The rearrangement joins TRBV28 to TRBJ1-2; possible D gene TRBD1, 5 bases. Sequencing was performed on PBMCs. The receptor comes from a man aged 25-45 years in good health and CMV-seronegative. The CDR3 spells CASSQRWGVPYGYTF. The CDR3 coding sequence is TGTGCCAGCAGCCAAAGGTGGGGGGTACCCTATGGCTACACCTTC.